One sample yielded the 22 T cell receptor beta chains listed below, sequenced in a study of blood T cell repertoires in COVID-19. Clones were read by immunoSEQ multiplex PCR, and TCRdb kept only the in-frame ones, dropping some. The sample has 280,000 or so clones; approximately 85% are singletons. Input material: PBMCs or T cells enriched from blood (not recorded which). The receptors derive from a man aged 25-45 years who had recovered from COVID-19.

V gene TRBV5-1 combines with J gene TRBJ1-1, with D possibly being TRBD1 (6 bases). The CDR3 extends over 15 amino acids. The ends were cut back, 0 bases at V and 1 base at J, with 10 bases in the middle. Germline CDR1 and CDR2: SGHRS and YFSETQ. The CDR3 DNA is TGCGCCAGCAGCTTGGCATCAGGGGCGAACACTGAAGCTTTCTTT. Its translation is CASSLASGANTEAFF.

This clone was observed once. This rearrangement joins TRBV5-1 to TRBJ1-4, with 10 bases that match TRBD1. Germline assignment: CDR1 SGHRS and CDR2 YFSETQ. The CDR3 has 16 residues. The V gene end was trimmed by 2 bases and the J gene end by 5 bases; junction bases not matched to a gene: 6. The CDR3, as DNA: TGCGCCAGCAGCTTAAATCCGGGACAGGGGAATGAAAAACTGTTTTTT. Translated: CASSLNPGQGNEKLFF.

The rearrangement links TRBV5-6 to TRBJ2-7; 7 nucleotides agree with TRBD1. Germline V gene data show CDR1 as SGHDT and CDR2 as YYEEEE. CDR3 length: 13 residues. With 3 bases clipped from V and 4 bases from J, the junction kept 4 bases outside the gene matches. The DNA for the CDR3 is TGTGCCAGCAGCTGGCCGGACAGGTACGAGCAGTACTTC. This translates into CASSWPDRYEQYF. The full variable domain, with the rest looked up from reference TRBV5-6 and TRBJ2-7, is DAGVTQSPTHLIKTRGQQVTLRCSPKSGHDTVSWYQQALGQGPQFIFQYYEEEERQRGNFPDRFSGHQFPNYSSELNVNALLLGDSALYLCASSWPDRYEQYFGPGTRLTVT.

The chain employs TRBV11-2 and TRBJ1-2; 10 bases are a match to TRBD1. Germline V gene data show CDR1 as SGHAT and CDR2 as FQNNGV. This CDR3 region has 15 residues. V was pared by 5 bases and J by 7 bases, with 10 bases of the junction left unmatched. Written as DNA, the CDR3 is TGTGCCAGCAGCCCCCCGACAGGGGGCGCGGGTGGCTACACCTTC. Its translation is CASSPPTGGAGGYTF.

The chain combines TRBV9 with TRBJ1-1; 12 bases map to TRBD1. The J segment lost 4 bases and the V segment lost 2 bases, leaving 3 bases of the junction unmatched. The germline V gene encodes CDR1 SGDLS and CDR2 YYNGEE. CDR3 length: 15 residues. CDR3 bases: TGTGCCAGCAGCGTGGGACAGGGGGCTTCCACTGAAGCTTTCTTT. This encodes CASSVGQGASTEAFF. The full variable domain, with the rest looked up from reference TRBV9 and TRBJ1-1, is DSGVTQTPKHLITATGQRVTLRCSPRSGDLSVYWYQQSLDQGLQFLIQYYNGEERAKGNILERFSAQQFPDLHSELNLSSLELGDSALYFCASSVGQGASTEAFFGQGTRLTVV.

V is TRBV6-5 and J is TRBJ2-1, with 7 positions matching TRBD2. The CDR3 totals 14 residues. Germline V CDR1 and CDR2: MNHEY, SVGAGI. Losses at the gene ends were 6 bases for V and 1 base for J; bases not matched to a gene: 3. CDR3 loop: CASRGGGSYNEQFF. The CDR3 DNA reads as TGTGCCAGCAGGGGCGGGGGTTCCTACAATGAGCAGTTCTTC.

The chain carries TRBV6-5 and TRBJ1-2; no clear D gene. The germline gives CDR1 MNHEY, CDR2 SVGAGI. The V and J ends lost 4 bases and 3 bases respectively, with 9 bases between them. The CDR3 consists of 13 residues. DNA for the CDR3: TGTGCCAGCAGTTCCCCGGGAGACTATGGCTACACCTTC. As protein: CASSSPGDYGYTF.

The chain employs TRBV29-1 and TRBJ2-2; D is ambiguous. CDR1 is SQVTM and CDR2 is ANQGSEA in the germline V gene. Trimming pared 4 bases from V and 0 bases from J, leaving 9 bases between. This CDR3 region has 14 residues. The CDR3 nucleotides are TGCAGCGTTGTCAGTGATTCGAACACCGGGGAGCTGTTTTTT. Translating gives CSVVSDSNTGELFF.

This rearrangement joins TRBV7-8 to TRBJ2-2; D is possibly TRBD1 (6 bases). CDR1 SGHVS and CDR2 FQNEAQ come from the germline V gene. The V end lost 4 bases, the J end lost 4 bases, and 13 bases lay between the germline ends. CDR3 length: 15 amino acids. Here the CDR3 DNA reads TGTGCCAGCAGCTATTGGGACACCTTCACCGGGGAGCTGTTTTTT. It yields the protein CASSYWDTFTGELFF.

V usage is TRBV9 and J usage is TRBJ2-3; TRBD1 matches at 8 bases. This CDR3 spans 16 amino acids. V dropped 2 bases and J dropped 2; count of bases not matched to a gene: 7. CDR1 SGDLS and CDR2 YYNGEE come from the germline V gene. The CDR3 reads CASSVTGTGYTDTQYF. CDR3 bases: TGTGCCAGCAGCGTTACCGGGACAGGCTACACAGATACGCAGTATTTT.

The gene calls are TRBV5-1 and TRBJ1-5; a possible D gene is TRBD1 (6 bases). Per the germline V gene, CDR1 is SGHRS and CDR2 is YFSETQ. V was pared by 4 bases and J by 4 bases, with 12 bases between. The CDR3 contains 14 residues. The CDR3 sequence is CASSESGANQPQHF. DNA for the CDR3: TGCGCCAGCAGCGAGTCAGGGGCTAATCAGCCCCAGCATTTT.

The CDR3 loop reads CASSLGQEYEQYF. The CDR3 region has the DNA TGTGCCAGCAGCTTGGGACAGGAGTACGAGCAGTACTTC. The rearrangement joins TRBV7-9 to TRBJ2-7, with 8 bases that match TRBD1. This CDR3 contains 13 residues. V shed 3 bases, J shed 4 bases, and the junction held 2 bases outside the gene matches. Per the germline V gene, CDR1 is SEHNR and CDR2 is FQNEAQ (reference sequence).

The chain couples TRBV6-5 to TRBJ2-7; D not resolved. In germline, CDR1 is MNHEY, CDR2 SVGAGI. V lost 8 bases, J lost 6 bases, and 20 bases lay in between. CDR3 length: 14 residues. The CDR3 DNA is TGTGCCAGCGGTTCATCCGTTTGGTCGGGCGAGCAGTACTTC. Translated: CASGSSVWSGEQYF.

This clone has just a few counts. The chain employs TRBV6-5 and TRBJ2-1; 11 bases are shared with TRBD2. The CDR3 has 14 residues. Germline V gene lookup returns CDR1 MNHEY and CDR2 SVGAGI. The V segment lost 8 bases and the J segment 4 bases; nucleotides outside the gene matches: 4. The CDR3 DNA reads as TGTGCCAGCTCCACTAGCGGGGGTTACAATGAGCAGTTCTTC. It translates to CASSTSGGYNEQFF.

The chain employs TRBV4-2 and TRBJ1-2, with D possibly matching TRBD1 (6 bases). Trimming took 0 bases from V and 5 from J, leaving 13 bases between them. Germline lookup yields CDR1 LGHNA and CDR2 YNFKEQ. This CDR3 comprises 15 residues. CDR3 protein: CASSQEIMGAYGYTF. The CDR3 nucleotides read TGTGCCAGCAGCCAAGAGATAATGGGGGCTTATGGCTACACCTTC.

The CDR3 DNA follows: TGTGCCACCGGACAGGGGAACACCGGGGAGCTGTTTTTT. This translates into CATGQGNTGELFF. This rearrangement joins TRBV24-1 to TRBJ2-2; the match to TRBD1 covers 8 bases. The J segment lost 1 base and the V segment lost 9 bases, leaving 0 bases of the junction unmatched. This CDR3 has 13 residues. Germline V CDR1 and CDR2: KGHDR, SFDVKD.

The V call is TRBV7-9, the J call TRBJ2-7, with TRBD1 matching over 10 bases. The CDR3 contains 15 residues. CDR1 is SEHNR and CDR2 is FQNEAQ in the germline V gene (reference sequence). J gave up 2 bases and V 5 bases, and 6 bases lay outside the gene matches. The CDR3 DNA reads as TGTGCCAGCAGCAGCCGGGACAGGGGCCCCTACGAGCAGTACTTC. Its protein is CASSSRDRGPYEQYF. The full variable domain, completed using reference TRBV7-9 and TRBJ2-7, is DTGVSQNPRHKITKRGQNVTFRCDPISEHNRLYWYRQTLGQGPEFLTYFQNEAQLEKSRLLSDRFSAERPKGSFSTLEIQRTEQGDSAMYLCASSSRDRGPYEQYFGPGTRLTVT.

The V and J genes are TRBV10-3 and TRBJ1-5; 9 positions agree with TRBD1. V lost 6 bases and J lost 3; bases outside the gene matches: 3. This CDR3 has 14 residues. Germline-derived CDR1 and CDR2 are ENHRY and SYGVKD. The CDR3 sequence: CAISGTGYNQPQHF. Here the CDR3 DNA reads TGTGCCATCAGCGGGACAGGGTACAATCAGCCCCAGCATTTT.

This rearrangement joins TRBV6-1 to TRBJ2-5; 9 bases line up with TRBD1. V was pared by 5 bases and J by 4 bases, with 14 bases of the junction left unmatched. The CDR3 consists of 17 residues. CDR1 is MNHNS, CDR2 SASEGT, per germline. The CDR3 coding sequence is TGTGCCAGCAGTAAAGGACAGGGGCCCCGAGTTGGAGAGACCCAGTACTTC. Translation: CASSKGQGPRVGETQYF.

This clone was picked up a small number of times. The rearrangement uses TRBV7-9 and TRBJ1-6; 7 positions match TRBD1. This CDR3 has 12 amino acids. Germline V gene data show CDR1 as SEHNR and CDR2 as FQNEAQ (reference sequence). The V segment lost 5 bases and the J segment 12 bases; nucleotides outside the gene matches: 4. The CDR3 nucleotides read TGTGCCAGCAGCATTAGGACAGGACCCCTCCACTTT. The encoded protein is CASSIRTGPLHF. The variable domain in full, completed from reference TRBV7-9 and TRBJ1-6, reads DTGVSQNPRHKITKRGQNVTFRCDPISEHNRLYWYRQTLGQGPEFLTYFQNEAQLEKSRLLSDRFSAERPKGSFSTLEIQRTEQGDSAMYLCASSIRTGPLHFGNGTRLTVT.

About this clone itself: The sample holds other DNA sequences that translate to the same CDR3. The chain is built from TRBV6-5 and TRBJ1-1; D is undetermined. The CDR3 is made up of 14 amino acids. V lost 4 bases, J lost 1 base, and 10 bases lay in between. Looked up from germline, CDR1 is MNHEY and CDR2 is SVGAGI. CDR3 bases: TGTGCCAGCAGTTCTCCATCCGGGAACACTGAAGCTTTCTTT. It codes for CASSSPSGNTEAFF.

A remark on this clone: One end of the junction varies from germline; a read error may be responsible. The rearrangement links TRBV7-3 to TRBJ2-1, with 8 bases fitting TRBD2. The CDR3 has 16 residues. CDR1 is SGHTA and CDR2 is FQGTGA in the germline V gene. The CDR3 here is CASTLSGGGPTVEQFF. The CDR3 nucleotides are TGTGCCAGCACCTTAAGCGGGGGCGGCCCCACGGTTGAGCAGTTCTTC.